This passage covers 6 T cell receptor beta chains from one sample sequenced in a study of beta chain features in type 1 diabetes. Overall study findings and caveats: The study found moderately but significantly shorter TCRB CDR3s in all four CD4+ subsets of Type 1 diabetes patients.

Expressed TCRB transcripts were sequenced, since all the RNA that had been isolated was reverse transcribed. Sequencing used immunoSEQ multiplex PCR; TCRdb keeps in-frame clones, though not all of them. The sample contains about 30,000 clones, 56% of which appear only once. Which antigens these TCRs recognize remains unknown. Material for sequencing was Tregs from blood. These receptors all come from a woman aged 18-29 years with type 1 diabetes.

The chain recombines TRBV29-1 with TRBJ2-3; D may be TRBD2 (6 bases). Germline-derived CDR1 and CDR2 are SQVTM and ANQGSEA. Trimming took 6 bases from V and 0 from J, leaving 13 bases between them. The CDR3 spans 14 residues. CDR3 region: CSVAGGGSTDTQYF. Written as DNA, the CDR3 is TGCAGCGTGGCAGGTGGAGGGAGCACAGATACGCAGTATTTT.

This clone was counted between two and nine times. CDR3 amino acids: CASSRGAGVGEQYF. The CDR3 DNA reads as TGTGCCAGCTCGCGTGGAGCGGGAGTCGGCGAGCAGTACTTC. This chain connects TRBV18 to TRBJ2-5; 8 bases fit TRBD2. The assigned J gene may be wrong: the sequence end matches TRBJ2-7 better. Germline lookup yields CDR1 KGHSH and CDR2 LQKENI. This CDR3 contains 14 residues.

This chain links TRBV7-8 with TRBJ1-1, with D tentatively TRBD1 (6 bases). Germline assignment: CDR1 SGHVS and CDR2 FQNEAQ. The CDR3 has 16 residues. Trimming stripped 4 bases from V and 5 bases from J, with 20 bases between. In DNA form, the CDR3 reads TGTGCCAGCAGCTCGCGTCACAGGGCCCTGGGGACTGAAGCTTTCTTT. Protein sequence: CASSSRHRALGTEAFF.

V is TRBV2 and J is TRBJ1-2, with 7 positions matching TRBD1. CDR1 and CDR2 from the germline V gene are SNHLY and FYNNEI. The CDR3 spans 13 residues. V shed 11 bases, J shed 7 bases, and the junction held 13 bases outside the gene matches. CDR3 region: CADQGGSSGGYTF. The CDR3 nucleotides are TGTGCCGACCAAGGGGGCTCTTCAGGTGGCTACACCTTC.

The chain joins TRBV12-5 to TRBJ2-7; no clear D gene. CDR3 length equals 11 residues. Between the trimmed V and J ends, which lost 7 bases and 5 bases, there was a span of 9 bases. The germline V gene has CDR1 LGHNT and CDR2 FRNRAP. The CDR3 is CASARGNEQYV. CDR3 nucleotide sequence: TGTGCTAGTGCCCGCGGTAACGAGCAGTACGTC.

The CDR3 coding sequence is TGTGCCAGCAGCTACGTACTAGCGGCAAGCACAGATACGCAGTATTTT. Translated: CASSYVLAASTDTQYF. V and J are TRBV7-9 and TRBJ2-3; 8 bases agree with TRBD2. The V and J ends lost 4 bases and 0 bases, in that order; junction bases with no gene match: 6. Germline V lookup: CDR1 SEHNR, CDR2 FQNEAQ (reference sequence). The CDR3 is 16 amino acids.